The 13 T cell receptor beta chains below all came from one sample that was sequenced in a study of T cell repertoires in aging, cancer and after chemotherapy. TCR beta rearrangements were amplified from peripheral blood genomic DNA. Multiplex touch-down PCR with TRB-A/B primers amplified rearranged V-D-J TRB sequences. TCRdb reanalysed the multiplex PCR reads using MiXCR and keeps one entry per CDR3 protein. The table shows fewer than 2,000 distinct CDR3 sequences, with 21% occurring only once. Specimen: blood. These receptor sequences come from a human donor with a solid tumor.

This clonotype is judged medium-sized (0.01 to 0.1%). The CDR3 loop is CASTLAGAHGQPQHF. In nucleotides, the CDR3 is TGTGCCAGCACCTTAGCAGGGGCGCACGGTCAGCCCCAGCATTTT. The V gene is TRBV6-1, the J gene TRBJ1-5; weak D call: TRBD1 (6 bases). Between the trimmed V and J ends, which lost 7 bases and 6 bases, there was a span of 19 bases. The CDR3 runs 15 residues. Germline CDR1 MNHNS, CDR2 SASEGT.

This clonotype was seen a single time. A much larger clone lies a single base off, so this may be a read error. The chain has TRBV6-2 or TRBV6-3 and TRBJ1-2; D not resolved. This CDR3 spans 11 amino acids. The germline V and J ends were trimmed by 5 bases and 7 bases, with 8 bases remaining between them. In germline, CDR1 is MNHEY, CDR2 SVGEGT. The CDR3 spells CASSIGLGYTF. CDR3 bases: TGTGCCAGCAGTATCGGTCTTGGCTACACCTTC.

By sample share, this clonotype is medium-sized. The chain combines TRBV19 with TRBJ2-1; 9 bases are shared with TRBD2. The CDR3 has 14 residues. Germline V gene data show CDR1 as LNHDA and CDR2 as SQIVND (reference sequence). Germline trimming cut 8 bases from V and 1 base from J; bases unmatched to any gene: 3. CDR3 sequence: CASGRGGSYNEQFF. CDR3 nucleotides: TGTGCCAGTGGGCGGGGGGGTTCCTACAATGAGCAGTTCTTC.

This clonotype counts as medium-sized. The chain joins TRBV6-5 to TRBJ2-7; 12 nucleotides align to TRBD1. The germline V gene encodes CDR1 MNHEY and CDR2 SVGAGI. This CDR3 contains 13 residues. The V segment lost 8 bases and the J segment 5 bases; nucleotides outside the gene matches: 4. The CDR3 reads CASSGTGGDEQYF. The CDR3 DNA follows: TGTGCCAGCTCGGGGACAGGGGGCGACGAGCAGTACTTC.

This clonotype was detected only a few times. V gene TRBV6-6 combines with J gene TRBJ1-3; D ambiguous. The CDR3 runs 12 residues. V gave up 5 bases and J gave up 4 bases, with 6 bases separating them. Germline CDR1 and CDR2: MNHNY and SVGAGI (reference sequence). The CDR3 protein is CASSTEGNTIYF. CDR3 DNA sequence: TGTGCCAGCAGTACAGAGGGAAACACCATATATTTT.

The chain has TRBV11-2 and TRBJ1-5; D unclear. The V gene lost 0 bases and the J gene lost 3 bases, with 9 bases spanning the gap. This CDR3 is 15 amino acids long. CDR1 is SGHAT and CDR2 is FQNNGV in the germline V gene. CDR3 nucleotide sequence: TGTGCCAGCAGCTTAGATCGGCCGATCAATCAGCCCCAGCATTTT. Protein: CASSLDRPINQPQHF.

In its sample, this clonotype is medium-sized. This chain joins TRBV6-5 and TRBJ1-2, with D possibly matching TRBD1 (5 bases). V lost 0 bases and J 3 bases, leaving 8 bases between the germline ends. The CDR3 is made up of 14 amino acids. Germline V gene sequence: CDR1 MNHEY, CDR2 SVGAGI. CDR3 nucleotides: TGTGCCAGCAGTTACTCCGGGGGGGACTATGGCTACACCTTC. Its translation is CASSYSGGDYGYTF.

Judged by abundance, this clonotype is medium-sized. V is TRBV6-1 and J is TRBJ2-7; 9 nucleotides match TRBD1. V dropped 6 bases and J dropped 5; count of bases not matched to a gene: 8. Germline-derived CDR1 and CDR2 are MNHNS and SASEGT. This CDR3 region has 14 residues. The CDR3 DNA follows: TGTGCCAGCAGGTTGGGACAGGGTAAAAACGAGCAGTACTTC. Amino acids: CASRLGQGKNEQYF.

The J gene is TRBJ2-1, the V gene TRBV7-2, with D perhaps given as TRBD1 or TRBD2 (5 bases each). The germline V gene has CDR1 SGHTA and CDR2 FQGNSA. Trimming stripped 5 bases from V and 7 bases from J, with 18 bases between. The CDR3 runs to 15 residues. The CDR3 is CASSAAGTARNEQFF. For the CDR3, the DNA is TGTGCCAGCAGCGCAGCCGGGACCGCGAGGAATGAGCAGTTCTTC.

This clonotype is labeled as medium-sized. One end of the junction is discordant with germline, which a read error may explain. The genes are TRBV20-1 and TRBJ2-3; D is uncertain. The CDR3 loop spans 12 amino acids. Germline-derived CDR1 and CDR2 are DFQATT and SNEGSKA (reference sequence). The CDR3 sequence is CSASDSSETQYF. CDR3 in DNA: TGCAGTGCTAGCGACTCCTCAGAGACGCAGTATTTT.

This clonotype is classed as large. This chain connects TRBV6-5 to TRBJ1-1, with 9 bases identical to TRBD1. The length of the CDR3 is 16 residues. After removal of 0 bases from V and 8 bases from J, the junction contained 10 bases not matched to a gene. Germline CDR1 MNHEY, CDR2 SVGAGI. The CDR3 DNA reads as TGTGCCAGCAGTTACTCCTCTAAGACAGGGGGGTGGGAAGCTTTCTTT. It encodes CASSYSSKTGGWEAFF.

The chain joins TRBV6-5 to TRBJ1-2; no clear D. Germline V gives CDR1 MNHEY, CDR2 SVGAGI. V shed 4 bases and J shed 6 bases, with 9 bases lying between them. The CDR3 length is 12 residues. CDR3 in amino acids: CASSSGRNGYTF. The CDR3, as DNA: TGTGCCAGCAGTTCGGGGAGAAATGGCTACACCTTC.

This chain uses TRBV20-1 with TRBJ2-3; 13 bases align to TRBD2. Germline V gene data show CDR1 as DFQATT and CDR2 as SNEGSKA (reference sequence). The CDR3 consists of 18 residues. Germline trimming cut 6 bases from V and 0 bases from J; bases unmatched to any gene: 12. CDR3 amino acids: CSAAPGTSGAPSTDTQYF. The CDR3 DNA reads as TGCAGTGCGGCGCCAGGGACTAGCGGGGCGCCTAGCACAGATACGCAGTATTTT.